This T cell receptor (beta chain) was found in a study of blood T cell repertoires in COVID-19. Study in general: Some COVID-19 samples were acute and others convalescent; all came from the United States, Italy and Spain. The cDNA or gDNA used as material had been derived from T cells, B-cell-depleted T cells, or PBMCs.

Authors' analysis steps: How many nucleated cells were present was estimated from reference gene primer amplification. Sequencing used immunoSEQ multiplex PCR; TCRdb keeps in-frame clones, though not all of them. V, J and clone size derive from that table, while D and trimming were established from the DNA sequence. The sample holds under 90,000 clones, 70% to 85% seen once. The germline V gene encodes CDR1 SGHTA and CDR2 FQGTGA. The ends were cut back, 8 bases at V and 6 bases at J, with 13 bases in the middle. This CDR3 is 13 amino acids long. This clonotype originated in a man in his forties or fifties with active or convalescent COVID-19. The sequenced sample consisted of peripheral blood. The J gene is TRBJ2-2, the V gene TRBV7-3; tentative D call: TRBD2 (7 bases). The CDR3 bases are TGTGCCAGCGGGATCGGGGGGCCCGGGGAGCTGTTTTTT. Protein sequence: CASGIGGPGELFF.